These 2 T cell receptor beta chains were all obtained from the same sample, sequenced in a study of PD-1 blockade in classical Hodgkin lymphoma. Sequencing was performed with immunoSEQ multiplex PCR; in TCRdb, only in-frame clones are kept and a portion is missing. The sample yields tens of thousands of clones, 93% seen once. With no exception, relapse followed autologous stem cell transplantation in all patients, and brentuximab vedotin exposure varied. This specimen was peripheral blood mononuclear cells (PBMCs), taken at baseline. Receptors originate from a human donor with classical Hodgkin lymphoma.

The V call is TRBV6-1, the J call TRBJ2-3; D not resolved. Per the germline V gene, CDR1 is MNHNS and CDR2 is SASEGT. The CDR3 runs 16 residues. Trimming pared 1 base from V and 10 bases from J, leaving 21 bases between. The CDR3: CASSEDGLLLRVAQYF. Written as DNA, the CDR3 is TGTGCCAGCAGTGAAGATGGGCTCCTATTGAGAGTTGCGCAGTATTTT.

CDR3 protein: CASSLGSGGSYEQYF. The CDR3 nucleotides are TGCGCCAGCAGCTTGGGGTCAGGGGGCTCCTACGAGCAGTACTTC. The chain links TRBV5-1 to TRBJ2-7; 7 bases are a match to TRBD1. The CDR3 sequence is 15 residues long. CDR1 is SGHRS and CDR2 is YFSETQ in the germline V gene. The V and J ends lost 0 bases and 0 bases, in that order; junction bases with no gene match: 3.